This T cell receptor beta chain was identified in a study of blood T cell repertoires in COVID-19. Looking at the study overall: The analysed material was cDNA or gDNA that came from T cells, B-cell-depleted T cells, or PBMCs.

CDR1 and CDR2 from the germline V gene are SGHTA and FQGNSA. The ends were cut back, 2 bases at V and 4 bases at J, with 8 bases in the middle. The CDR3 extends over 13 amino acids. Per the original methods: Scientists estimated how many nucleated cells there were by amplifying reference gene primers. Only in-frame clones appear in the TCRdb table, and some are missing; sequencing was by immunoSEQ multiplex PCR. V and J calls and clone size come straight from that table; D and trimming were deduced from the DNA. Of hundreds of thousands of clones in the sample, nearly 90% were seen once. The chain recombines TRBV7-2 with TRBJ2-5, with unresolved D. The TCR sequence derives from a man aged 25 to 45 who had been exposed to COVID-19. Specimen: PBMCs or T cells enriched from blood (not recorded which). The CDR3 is CASSLYEAETQYF. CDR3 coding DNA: TGTGCCAGCAGCTTATATGAGGCAGAGACCCAGTACTTC.